Each of the 12 T cell receptor beta chains below was sequenced from the same sample in a study of blood T cells in healthy people across ages. With a J-beta primer mix and a sample-barcoded 5' primer, a second PCR ran about 7 to 12 cycles. Each CDR3 protein is one row after TCRdb ran MiXCR on the 5' RACE reads. The sample yields under 800,000 distinct CDR3 sequences, 43% seen once. The specimen sequenced was blood. These receptors all come from a woman in her sixties or seventies in good health.

CDR3 residues: CASSYSRSYNEQYF. Written as DNA, the CDR3 is TGTGCCAGCAGTTACTCGAGGTCCTACAATGAGCAGTACTTC. The rearrangement uses TRBV6-5 and TRBJ2-1, with D unclear. The end of the DNA fits TRBJ2-7 better, so the J call may be wrong. The germline V gene has CDR1 MNHEY and CDR2 SVGAGI. The CDR3 length is 14 residues.

This clonotype occurred a few times. The chain carries TRBV12-3 or TRBV12-4 and TRBJ2-5, with TRBD2 matching over 7 bases. The CDR3 covers 16 residues. J gave up 3 bases and V 1 base, and 8 bases lay outside the gene matches. The CDR3 DNA is TGTGCCAGCAGTTTAGGGGAGGGTTTTGCCGAAGAGACCCAGTACTTC. Its protein is CASSLGEGFAEETQYF.

The chain is built from TRBV28 and TRBJ2-5; a weak D match, TRBD2 (6 bases). The germline V gene has CDR1 MDHEN and CDR2 SYDVKM. Trimming took 4 bases from V and 3 from J, leaving 15 bases between them. The CDR3 is 15 residues long. The CDR3: CASSSPGEAEETQYF. CDR3 in DNA: TGTGCCAGCAGTTCCCCGGGGGAGGCGGAAGAGACCCAGTACTTC.

This rearrangement joins TRBV12-3 or TRBV12-4 to TRBJ2-7; 9 positions match TRBD1. V shed 6 bases, J shed 7 bases, and the junction held 13 bases outside the gene matches. The CDR3 covers 15 residues. The CDR3 region has the DNA TGTGCCAGCAGCAGGCCTTTACAGGGGGCGGGTGAGCAGTACTTC. Encoded protein: CASSRPLQGAGEQYF.

This clonotype was seen a few times. The chain has TRBV4-1 and TRBJ2-1; 10 nucleotides line up with TRBD2. The trim removed 1 base at V and 7 bases at J, leaving 13 bases unmatched. CDR3 length equals 18 residues. CDR1 is MGHRA and CDR2 is YSYEKL in the germline V gene. Written as DNA, the CDR3 is TGCGCCAGCAGCCAAGGCATACCGGGACTAGCGCTACCAAATGAGCAGTTCTTC. As protein: CASSQGIPGLALPNEQFF.

The chain has TRBV29-1 and TRBJ2-5; D possibly corresponds to TRBD1 (5 bases). The germline CDR1 and CDR2 sequences are SQVTM and ANQGSEA. Deletions cut 1 base from V and 11 bases from J, with 14 bases between. This CDR3 comprises 12 residues. CDR3 nucleotides: TGCAGCGTTGAAGGCAGGGATTACGATCAGTACTTC. It codes for CSVEGRDYDQYF.

The V and J genes are TRBV20-1 and TRBJ1-5, with unresolved D. V was shortened by 0 bases and J by 13 bases, with 22 bases between the two germline ends. Germline CDR1 is DFQATT and CDR2 is SNEGSKA (reference sequence). The length of the CDR3 is 15 residues. In DNA form, the CDR3 reads TGCAGTGCTAGAGATGGGTTAGACGACGACACTATTCAGCATTTT. It encodes CSARDGLDDDTIQHF.

The V call is TRBV21-1, the J call TRBJ2-5; the D call in the table, TRBD1, was not verified against the DNA. TRBV21-1 is a recognized pseudogene. This CDR3 has 15 amino acids. The CDR3 DNA sequence: TGTGCCAGCGGAGACCGAGGGTCCAGCGACAATGAGCAGTACTTC. Protein product: CASGDRGSSDNEQYF.

This clonotype came up once. V and J are TRBV7-9 and TRBJ1-4, with 9 bases fitting TRBD1. The length of the CDR3 is 15 residues. V lost 5 bases to trimming and J lost 8 bases; unmatched junction nucleotides: 9. Germline assignment: CDR1 SEHNR and CDR2 FQNEAQ (reference sequence). CDR3 in DNA: TGTGCCAGCAGCATCCCGGGACAGGGTGACGAAAAACTGTTTTTT. Its protein is CASSIPGQGDEKLFF. Full variable domain (rest looked up from reference TRBV7-9 and TRBJ1-4): DTGVSQNPRHKITKRGQNVTFRCDPISEHNRLYWYRQTLGQGPEFLTYFQNEAQLEKSRLLSDRFSAERPKGSFSTLEIQRTEQGDSAMYLCASSIPGQGDEKLFFGSGTQLSVL.

In its sample, this clonotype was seen a few times. This chain connects TRBV9 to TRBJ1-2, with 12 bases identical to TRBD1. V was clipped by 2 bases and J by 5 bases; unmatched bases: 16. The CDR3 totals 19 residues. Germline CDR1 reads SGDLS; CDR2 reads YYNGEE. This CDR3 is CASSVEGGTGGSWWYGYTF. CDR3 coding DNA: TGTGCCAGCAGCGTCGAGGGTGGGACAGGGGGCTCCTGGTGGTATGGCTACACCTTC.

This clonotype turned up a few times. The genes are TRBV20-1 and TRBJ2-2; 12 nucleotides match TRBD1. The J segment lost 4 bases and the V segment lost 6 bases, leaving 12 bases of the junction unmatched. Per germline, CDR1 DFQATT and CDR2 SNEGSKA (reference sequence). CDR3 length: 17 amino acids. The chain's CDR3 is CSALHNLGQGATGELFF. The CDR3 bases are TGCAGTGCGCTCCATAACCTGGGACAGGGGGCCACCGGGGAGCTGTTTTTT.

J is TRBJ1-5 and V is TRBV5-1; 7 bases map to TRBD1. The CDR3 runs to 15 residues. V trimming: 3 bases; J trimming: 4 bases; junction bases outside the gene matches: 7. Germline CDR1 SGHRS, CDR2 YFSETQ. For the CDR3, the DNA is TGCGCCAGCAGCTCGGAAGCACAGGGGAATCAGCCCCAGCATTTT. This sequence encodes CASSSEAQGNQPQHF.